This T cell receptor beta chain was observed in a study of T cells after yellow fever vaccination. The study, taken as a whole, reports: Almost all vaccine-responding clonotypes escaped detection in sorted memory subsets on day 0. It was a weaker secondary response, yet one that peaked faster, at day 5 versus 15.

This clonotype appeared many times. CDR1 is DFQATT and CDR2 is SNEGSKA in the germline V gene (reference sequence). The CDR3 length is 15 residues. The V end was cut by 6 bases, the J end by 7 bases, with 22 bases between. MiXCR was run by TCRdb on the 5' RACE reads, yielding one entry per CDR3 protein. The data contain about 46,000 distinct CDR3 sequences, 6% to 7% of them seen just once; the ten biggest clones take up more than 9%. The origin of this receptor is a man aged 25-40 years who received the YFV17D yellow fever vaccine. V and J are TRBV20-1 and TRBJ2-1; unclear D gene. The input for sequencing was PBMCs, either bulk or a sorted T-cell subset (CD4+, CD8+, memory, or dextramer-sorted; not recorded which), taken 45 days after the yellow fever booster vaccination. The CDR3 region is CSATHGSLKGNEQFF. Here the CDR3 DNA reads TGCAGTGCAACTCATGGCAGTTTGAAAGGGAATGAGCAGTTCTTC.